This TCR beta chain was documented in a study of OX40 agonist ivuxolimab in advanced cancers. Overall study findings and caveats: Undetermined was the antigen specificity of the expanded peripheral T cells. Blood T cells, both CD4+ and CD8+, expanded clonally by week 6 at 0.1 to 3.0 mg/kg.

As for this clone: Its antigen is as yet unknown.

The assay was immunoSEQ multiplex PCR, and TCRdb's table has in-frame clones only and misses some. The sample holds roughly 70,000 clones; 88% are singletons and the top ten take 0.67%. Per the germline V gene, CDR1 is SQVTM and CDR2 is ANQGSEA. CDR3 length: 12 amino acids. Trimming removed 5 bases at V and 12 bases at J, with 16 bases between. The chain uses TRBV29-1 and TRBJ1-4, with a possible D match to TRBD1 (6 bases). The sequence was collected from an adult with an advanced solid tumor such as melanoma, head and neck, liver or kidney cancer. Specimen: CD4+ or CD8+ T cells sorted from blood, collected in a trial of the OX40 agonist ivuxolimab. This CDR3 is CSVFREGGQLFF. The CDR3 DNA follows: TGCAGCGTTTTTCGAGAGGGGGGTCAACTGTTTTTT.